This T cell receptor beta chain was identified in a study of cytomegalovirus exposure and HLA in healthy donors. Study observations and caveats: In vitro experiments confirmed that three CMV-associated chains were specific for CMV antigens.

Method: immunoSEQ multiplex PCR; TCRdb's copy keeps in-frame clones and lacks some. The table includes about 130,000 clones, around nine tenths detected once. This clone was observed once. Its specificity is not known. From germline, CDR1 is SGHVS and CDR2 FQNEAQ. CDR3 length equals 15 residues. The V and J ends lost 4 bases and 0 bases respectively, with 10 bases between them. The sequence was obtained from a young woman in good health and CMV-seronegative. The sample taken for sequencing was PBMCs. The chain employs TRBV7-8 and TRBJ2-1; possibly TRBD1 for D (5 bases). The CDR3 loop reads CASSSPQGSYNEQFF. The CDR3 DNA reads TGTGCCAGCAGCTCCCCTCAGGGCTCCTACAATGAGCAGTTCTTC. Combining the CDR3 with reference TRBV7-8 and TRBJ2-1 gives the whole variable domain GAGVSQSPRYKVAKRGQDVALRCDPISGHVSLFWYQQALGQGPEFLTYFQNEAQLDKSGLPSDRFFAERPEGSVSTLKIQRTQQEDSAVYLCASSSPQGSYNEQFFGPGTRLTVL.